This TCR beta chain was identified during a study of T cells in Graves' hyperthyroidism and ophthalmopathy. The cohort's ophthalmopathy patients, a group with duration under 3 months, had a Clinical Activity Score of at least 3 and a NOSPECS grade of at least 4. Thyroid ultrasound, orbital computed tomography, clinical symptoms, and serum thyroxine and TRAb underpinned diagnoses. Trimming shortened V by 1 base and J by 5 bases, and 13 bases separated the two germline ends. CDR3 length equals 15 residues. The germline V gene encodes CDR1 SGHTS and CDR2 YDEGEE. Researchers took RNA transcripts and amplified the TCR beta CDR3 regions from them. First-round RT-PCR with HTBI primers amplified the TCR CDR3 region. In TCRdb, the multiplex PCR reads were re-called with MiXCR into one record per CDR3 protein. In the table there are about half a million distinct CDR3 sequences, approximately 24% of which are singletons.

This clonotype was picked up many times. Specimen: blood. This sequence was found in a woman in her 30s with Graves' ophthalmopathy. The chain is built from TRBV5-8 and TRBJ1-5, with a weak D call TRBD1 (5 bases). DNA for the CDR3: TGTGCCAGCAGCTTGTACGGGGGAACCCATCAGCCCCAGCATTTT. Its protein product is CASSLYGGTHQPQHF. Full variable domain (missing parts from reference TRBV5-8 and TRBJ1-5): EAGVTQSPTHLIKTRGQQATLRCSPISGHTSVYWYQQALGLGLQFLLWYDEGEERNRGNFPPRFSGRQFPNYSSELNVNALELEDSALYLCASSLYGGTHQPQHFGDGTRLSIL.